This TCR beta chain comes out of a study of blood T cell repertoires in COVID-19. Here immunoSEQ multiplex PCR was the method, and the copy in TCRdb shows in-frame clones only, minus some. The repertoire holds roughly 230,000 clones, with roughly nine tenths as singletons. Germline CDR1 is LNHDA and CDR2 is SQIVND (reference sequence). V was clipped by 4 bases and J by 2 bases, with 15 bases between them. The CDR3 loop spans 16 amino acids. The sample consisted of peripheral blood. The origin of this receptor is a woman between 40 and 55 years old who had recovered from COVID-19. J is TRBJ2-4 and V is TRBV19; tentative D call: TRBD1 (6 bases). The CDR3 region is CASSTSRDRSKNIQYF. The CDR3 region has the DNA TGTGCCAGTAGTACTTCCCGTGACAGGTCCAAAAACATTCAGTACTTC.